This T cell receptor beta chain was profiled in a study of CD8+ T cells in alopecia areata. This clone was observed many times. The genes are named according to mouse. From the germline J gene comes the end of the CDR3, since the read stops 4 residues before it. A panel of CD4, CD8alpha, NKG2D, NKG2ACE and other markers served to sort pooled cutaneous lymph node cells. RNA, once extracted, was reverse transcribed into cDNA for use as the sequencing template. Sequencing used immunoSEQ multiplex PCR; TCRdb keeps in-frame clones, though not all of them. The sample contains about 4,000 clones, none of them singletons. V shed 0 bases, J shed 0 bases, and the junction held 6 bases outside the gene matches. The CDR3 loop spans 17 amino acids. CDR1 and CDR2 from the germline V gene are LGHNA and YNLKQL (reference sequence).

The gene calls are TRBV5 and TRBJ2-3; 7 bases line up with TRBD2. The sequence was obtained from a C3H/HeJ mouse with alopecia areata. The strain's MHC type: H2-k. Sequencing was carried out using CD8+ T cells sorted from a lymph node. CDR3 DNA (partial): TGTGCCAGCAGCCAAGATTATGGGGGGACTAGTGCAGAA. It specifies CASSQDYGGTSAE. The whole CDR3 sequence reads CASSQDYGGTSAETLYF.